A selection of T cell receptor beta chains follows, all from one sample in a study of blood T cell repertoires in COVID-19. Clones were read by immunoSEQ multiplex PCR, and TCRdb kept only the in-frame ones, dropping some. The top ten hold over 4% of the sample, which has about 480,000 clones, around 89% seen once. The sample comprised peripheral blood. These receptors were collected from a woman younger than 45 with acute or convalescent COVID-19. The CDR3 runs from the conserved cysteine through the conserved F or W. The order of the fields is D gene, J gene, V gene, clone size, CDR3 DNA, CDR3 protein. A D gene is named only where the DNA matches it firmly. Not every row has a clone size; where given, it reads once, few, many or a size class.

- TRBJ1-2 TRBV5-6 - TGTGCCAGCAGCTTGGGAACTACAGGGAGCTATGGCTACACCTTC CASSLGTTGSYGYTF
- TRBJ1-4 TRBV4-1 - TGCGCCAGCAGCCAAGATAGGGGTGCTAATGAAAAACTGTTTTTT CASSQDRGANEKLFF
- TRBJ1-1 TRBV5-6 few TGTGCCAGCAGCTTGGAATGGAGGAACACTGAAGCTTTCTTT CASSLEWRNTEAFF
- TRBJ2-5 TRBV5-1 - TGCGCCAGCAGCTACGGGGGACTCCAAGAGACCCAGTACTTC CASSYGGLQETQYF
- TRBJ2-3 TRBV29-1 - TGCAGCGTTGAAGACCGAGGGACACTGGGCACAGATACGCAGTATTTT CSVEDRGTLGTDTQYF
- TRBJ2-1 TRBV7-9 - TGTGCCAGGGGGGGTGCTGGGAGCTCCTACAATGAGCAGTTCTTC CARGGAGSSYNEQFF
- TRBJ1-2 TRBV30 - TGTGCCTGGTCCCCAGGGTACGGCTACACCTTC CAWSPGYGYTF
TRBD1 TRBJ2-7 TRBV3-1/TRBV3-2 once TGTGCCAGCAGCCAAGGGATGGACAGGTCCTACGAGCAGTACTTC CASSQGMDRSYEQYF
TRBD1 TRBJ2-7 TRBV28 - TGTGCCAGCAGTCGAGACAGGGGACCCACCTACGAGCAGTACTTC CASSRDRGPTYEQYF
TRBD1 TRBJ2-1 TRBV5-1 - TGCGCCAGCAGCTTGGGACAGGGCTACAATGAGCAGTTCTTC CASSLGQGYNEQFF
TRBD2 TRBJ2-1 TRBV12-5 - TGTGCTAGTGGTTTCGCGCGGGGGGGTTACAATGAGCAGTTCTTC CASGFARGGYNEQFF
- TRBJ2-5 TRBV4-1 - TGCGCCAGCAGCCCCTACCCCGGGGAAGAGACCCAGTACTTC CASSPYPGEETQYF
- TRBJ2-7 TRBV20-1 - TGCAGTGCGGTCGCGGCCTACGAGCAGTACTTC CSAVAAYEQYF
- TRBJ2-5 TRBV13 - TGTGCCAGCAAGGACAGTGAGGAGACCCAGTACTTC CASKDSEETQYF
- TRBJ1-5 TRBV5-8 - TGTGCCAGCAGCTTGGTTTGGGGCAGAAGCAATCAGCCCCAGCATTTT CASSLVWGRSNQPQHF
TRBD1 TRBJ1-2 TRBV3-1/TRBV3-2 - TGTGCCAGCAGCCGAGGGACAGGGTCGAATGGCTACACCTTC CASSRGTGSNGYTF
- TRBJ1-2 TRBV5-1 - TGCGCCAGCAGCTTTGGGCAGGGTGGCGGCTACACCTTC CASSFGQGGGYTF
- TRBJ2-2 TRBV29-1 - TGCAGCGTTGAAGACAGGTCGAACACCGGGGAGCTGTTTTTT CSVEDRSNTGELFF